These T cell receptor beta chains were read from a single sample in a study of T cell repertoires in cytomegalovirus infection. TCRdb used MiXCR to reprocess the reads, holding one entry per CDR3 protein. The table shows approximately 490,000 distinct CDR3 sequences, with around 10% occurring only once. The sequencing sample was made of PBMCs. All receptors derive from a human donor in good health (CMV status not recorded). Some clones in this sample may be carry-over from other donors' samples. The conserved cysteine and the conserved F or W are not part of the CDR3 here. D genes are given only for firm matches.

>-|TRBJ1-1|TRBV29-1
SVVRRQASTEAF
>-|TRBJ2-1|TRBV12-3/TRBV12-4
ASSFGQGYNEQF
>TRBD1|TRBJ1-1|TRBV6-1
ASRRGTGLMNTEAF
>-|TRBJ1-5|TRBV5-6
ASSSSRGVDQPQH
>-|TRBJ1-1|TRBV4-2
ASSQDGGARRTEAF
>-|TRBJ1-5|TRBV19
ASSPEMKVLGNQPQH
>-|TRBJ1-1|TRBV11-2
ASSFWDKETNTEAF
>-|TRBJ2-5|TRBV7-3
ASSNGPNQETQY
>-|TRBJ2-1|TRBV24-1
ATSEGSSVYNEQF
>TRBD2|TRBJ2-2|TRBV6-1
ASSLSTSGGTTGELF
>TRBD1|TRBJ2-2|TRBV29-1
SVAELQGAFTGELF